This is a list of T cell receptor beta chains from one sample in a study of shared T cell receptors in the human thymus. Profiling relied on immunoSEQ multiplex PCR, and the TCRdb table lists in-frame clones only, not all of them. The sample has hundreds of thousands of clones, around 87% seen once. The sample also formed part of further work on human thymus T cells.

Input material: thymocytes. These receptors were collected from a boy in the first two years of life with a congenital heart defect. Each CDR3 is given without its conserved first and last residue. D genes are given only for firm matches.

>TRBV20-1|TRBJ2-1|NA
SANRAGLQI
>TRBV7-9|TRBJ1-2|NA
ASSLLRDYGYT
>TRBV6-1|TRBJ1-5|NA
ASSERGHLSNQPQH
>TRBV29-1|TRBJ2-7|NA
SVYGGVDEQY
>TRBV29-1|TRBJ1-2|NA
SAPHRSGYT
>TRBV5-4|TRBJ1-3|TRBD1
ASSWTGRAFSGNTIY
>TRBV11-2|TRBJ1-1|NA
ASSLGKNTEAF
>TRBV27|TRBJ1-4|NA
ASSKPTGHPNEKLF
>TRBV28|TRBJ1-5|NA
ASSLGALYSNQPQH
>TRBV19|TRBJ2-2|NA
ASSRGTQGSTGELF
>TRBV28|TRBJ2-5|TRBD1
ASSSGGVETQY
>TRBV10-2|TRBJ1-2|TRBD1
ASSEIRTGGYGYT
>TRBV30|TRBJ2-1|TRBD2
AWSVPPTSRNEQF
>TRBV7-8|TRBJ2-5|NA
ASSLSIDQETQY
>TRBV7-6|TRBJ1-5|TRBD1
ASSFETPGQISSNQPQH
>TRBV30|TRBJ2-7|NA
AWRGRGQLRGYEQY